These 32 T cell receptor beta chains share one sample of origin, sequenced in a study of STAT5B mutations in CD4+ large granular lymphocyte leukemia. Using immunoSEQ multiplex PCR, the repertoire was profiled, and TCRdb retains in-frame clones only, with some absent. The sample comprises 22,000 or so clones, roughly 82% of which are singletons, and approximately 9% rests with the top ten. Sequencing was performed on CD4+ T cells from blood buffy coats. The receptors shown here come from a human donor in good health.

The chain carries TRBV6-6 and TRBJ1-1; D gene unclear. In germline, CDR1 is MNHNY, CDR2 SVGAGI (reference sequence). V lost 0 bases and J 2 bases, leaving 7 bases between the germline ends. The CDR3 runs 14 residues. CDR3 in DNA: TGTGCCAGCAGTTACTCTTTACCAAACACTGAAGCTTTCTTT. It is translated as CASSYSLPNTEAFF.

This clone appeared a few times. The V and J genes are TRBV27 and TRBJ1-6, with D uncertain. There are 14 residues in the CDR3. Between the trimmed V and J ends, which lost 1 base and 5 bases, there was a span of 6 bases. Germline values: CDR1 MNHEY, CDR2 SMNVEV (reference sequence). CDR3: CASSLFWNNSPLHF. In DNA, the CDR3 is TGTGCCAGCAGTTTATTCTGGAATAATTCACCCCTCCACTTT.

This clone was seen a handful of times. The CDR3 DNA follows: TGTGCCACCAGCAGAGATAGGTTTCAAGCTTTCTTT. It encodes CATSRDRFQAFF. V gene TRBV15 combines with J gene TRBJ1-1; D remains unclear. The CDR3 consists of 12 residues. The V gene's germline CDR1 is LNHNV and CDR2 YYDKDF (reference sequence). Trimming pared 0 bases from V and 9 bases from J, leaving 8 bases between.

The V call is TRBV5-5, the J call TRBJ2-5; 7 bases fit TRBD2. The J call may be faulty, since TRBJ2-7 better matches the DNA end. The CDR3 covers 15 residues. Germline-derived CDR1 and CDR2 are SGHKS and YYEKEE (reference sequence). The CDR3 DNA reads as TGTGCCAGCAGCTCATCGGGGGGAGATATCGGCGAGCAGTACTTC. This translates into CASSSSGGDIGEQYF.

This chain uses TRBV30 with TRBJ2-5; 7 positions agree with TRBD1. The J call is in doubt because the DNA end fits TRBJ2-7 better. CDR3 length: 16 amino acids. Germline V gives CDR1 GTSNPN, CDR2 SVGIG (reference sequence). The CDR3 protein is CAWRKAGGFGAYEQYF. The CDR3 DNA reads as TGTGCCTGGAGAAAGGCAGGGGGATTCGGAGCCTACGAGCAGTACTTC.

The chain employs TRBV19 and TRBJ2-3, with D maybe TRBD1 (6 bases). V lost 10 bases and J 0 bases, leaving 14 bases between the germline ends. This CDR3 contains 14 residues. Germline lookup yields CDR1 LNHDA and CDR2 SQIVND (reference sequence). The CDR3 sequence is CATRQALSTDTQYF. The CDR3 region has the DNA TGTGCCACCCGACAGGCCCTGAGCACAGATACGCAGTATTTT.

The rearrangement links TRBV6-5 to TRBJ1-2, with D possibly matching TRBD1 (6 bases). The CDR3 covers 12 residues. The V end was cut by 5 bases, the J end by 7 bases, with 11 bases between. The V gene's germline CDR1 is MNHEY and CDR2 SVGAGI. DNA of the CDR3: TGTGCCAGCAGTACAGGGAATGGTGGCTACACCTTC. It translates to CASSTGNGGYTF.

The CDR3 DNA reads TGTGCCAGCAGCCTTACCCCCGGACAGGGGGACTCTGGAAACACCATATATTTT. Its translation: CASSLTPGQGDSGNTIYF. This chain joins TRBV7-9 and TRBJ1-3; TRBD1 matches at 10 bases. The CDR3 is 18 residues long. Germline V CDR1 and CDR2: SEHNR, FQNEAQ (reference sequence). V was pared by 5 bases and J by 0 bases, with 10 bases of the junction left unmatched.

The V gene is TRBV28, the J gene TRBJ2-2; 9 bases are shared with TRBD1. Germline CDR1 is MDHEN and CDR2 is SYDVKM. There are 15 residues in the CDR3. J gave up 5 bases and V 6 bases, and 7 bases lay outside the gene matches. CDR3 DNA sequence: TGTGCCAGCAGCCCACAGGGGGCGGGTACCGGGGAGCTGTTTTTT. This codes for CASSPQGAGTGELFF.

The chain recombines TRBV5-1 with TRBJ2-5; perhaps TRBD1 as D (6 bases). The J call could be wrong; TRBJ2-7 is a better fit for the DNA end. The length of the CDR3 is 16 residues. The V gene's germline CDR1 is SGHRS and CDR2 YFSETQ. The CDR3 loop is CASSAGPQGASYEQYF. The CDR3 DNA sequence: TGCGCCAGCAGCGCTGGCCCACAGGGCGCCTCCTACGAGCAGTACTTC.

V and J are TRBV30 and TRBJ2-7; the D gene is possibly TRBD1 (7 bases). The CDR3 runs 14 residues. Germline assignment: CDR1 GTSNPN and CDR2 SVGIG (reference sequence). V lost 2 bases and J lost 2, with 13 bases in between. In DNA form, the CDR3 reads TGTGCCTGGAGTCGGGAGACAGGGCCCTACGAGCAGTACTTC. It yields the protein CAWSRETGPYEQYF.

CDR3 nucleotides: TGTGCCAGCTCACCTCGACAGGGGAGCTCCTACAATGAGCAGTTCTTC. The encoded protein is CASSPRQGSSYNEQFF. J is TRBJ2-1 and V is TRBV18; 8 bases align to TRBD1. Germline-derived CDR1 and CDR2 are KGHSH and LQKENI. The CDR3 runs to 16 residues. With V trimmed by 3 bases and J by 0 bases, 4 bases remained unmatched.

There are a few counts of this clone. The chain joins TRBV6-1 to TRBJ1-4; 11 positions agree with TRBD1. The germline V gene has CDR1 MNHNS and CDR2 SASEGT. The CDR3 covers 15 residues. Trimming at V came to 6 bases and at J to 16 bases, leaving 16 bases not matched to a gene. This CDR3 reads CASSHGQGARGKAFF. CDR3 bases: TGTGCCAGCAGCCACGGACAGGGGGCGCGGGGAAAGGCGTTTTTT.

The chain links TRBV27 to TRBJ1-1, with D possibly being TRBD1 (5 bases). The V and J ends lost 2 bases and 5 bases respectively, with 12 bases between them. CDR1 is MNHEY, CDR2 SMNVEV, per germline (reference sequence). The CDR3 extends over 14 amino acids. CDR3 sequence: CASSLEGSGTEAFF. The CDR3 DNA is TGTGCCAGCAGTTTAGAGGGCTCAGGGACTGAAGCTTTCTTT.

This clone showed up just once. J is TRBJ1-3 and V is TRBV5-4; the D is unclear. The CDR3 totals 14 residues. V shed 0 bases and J shed 1 base, with 5 bases lying between them. Germline CDR1 is SGHNT and CDR2 is YYREEE (reference sequence). The CDR3 DNA reads as TGTGCCAGCAGCTTGGGTCCATCTGGAAACACCATATATTTT. It codes for CASSLGPSGNTIYF.

The chain joins TRBV7-2 to TRBJ2-7; possible D gene TRBD2, 6 bases. V lost 5 bases and J 2 bases, leaving 10 bases between the germline ends. Germline CDR1 SGHTA, CDR2 FQGNSA. The CDR3 consists of 13 residues. The chain's CDR3 is CASSKGLTYEQYF. In nucleotides, the CDR3 is TGTGCCAGCAGCAAGGGACTGACCTACGAGCAGTACTTC.

The rearrangement uses TRBV28 and TRBJ2-1; D is unresolved. Trimming cost V 10 bases and J 8 bases, with 9 bases left between them. There are 10 residues in the CDR3. The germline CDR1 and CDR2 sequences are MDHEN and SYDVKM. The CDR3 DNA reads as TGTGCCACCAACGTCCATGAGCAGTTCTTC. Translation gives CATNVHEQFF.

The chain has TRBV27 and TRBJ1-5, with 7 bases lining up with TRBD1. Losses at the gene ends were 6 bases for V and 3 bases for J; bases not matched to a gene: 5. Germline lookup yields CDR1 MNHEY and CDR2 SMNVEV (reference sequence). The CDR3 sequence is 14 residues long. The CDR3 DNA reads as TGTGCCAGCAGCGGCGGGACAGTCAATCAGCCCCAGCATTTT. Translating it yields CASSGGTVNQPQHF.

The chain joins TRBV19 to TRBJ2-3; a possible D gene is TRBD2 (6 bases). Germline CDR1 is LNHDA and CDR2 is SQIVND (reference sequence). The CDR3 loop spans 14 amino acids. V dropped 5 bases and J dropped 6 bases, with 15 bases sitting between them. The CDR3: CASSSSSGDDTQYF. CDR3 nucleotide sequence: TGTGCCAGTAGTTCCTCCTCGGGGGACGATACGCAGTATTTT.

This chain links TRBV19 with TRBJ2-2; weak D call: TRBD2 (5 bases). V was cut by 6 bases and J by 1 base, with 9 bases left in between. CDR3 length: 14 amino acids. Germline V gene lookup returns CDR1 LNHDA and CDR2 SQIVND (reference sequence). The chain's CDR3 is CASRLRENTGELFF. DNA of the CDR3: TGTGCCAGTAGGCTGAGGGAGAACACCGGGGAGCTGTTTTTT.

The genes are TRBV27 and TRBJ2-2, with 9 bases fitting TRBD1. Trimming took 6 bases from V and 5 from J; bases not matched to a gene: 10. CDR1 MNHEY and CDR2 SMNVEV come from the germline V gene (reference sequence). The CDR3 consists of 16 residues. The CDR3 spells CASRINRGQGTGELFF. In nucleotides, the CDR3 is TGTGCCAGCAGGATCAACAGGGGGCAAGGGACCGGGGAGCTGTTTTTT.

This chain uses TRBV5-8 with TRBJ2-1, with D unclear. Germline CDR1 and CDR2: SGHTS and YDEGEE. This CDR3 is 15 amino acids long. V was shortened by 0 bases and J by 1 base, with 8 bases between the two germline ends. The CDR3 reads CASSLEFGSYNEQFF. In nucleotides, the CDR3 is TGTGCCAGCAGCTTGGAGTTTGGTTCCTACAATGAGCAGTTCTTC. Full variable domain (remainder filled in from reference TRBV5-8 and TRBJ2-1): EAGVTQSPTHLIKTRGQQATLRCSPISGHTSVYWYQQALGLGLQFLLWYDEGEERNRGNFPPRFSGRQFPNYSSELNVNALELEDSALYLCASSLEFGSYNEQFFGPGTRLTVL.

V and J are TRBV7-8 and TRBJ2-5; D is ambiguous. Trimming took off 5 bases at V and 0 bases at J, with 13 bases between the two ends. Germline values: CDR1 SGHVS, CDR2 FQNEAQ. CDR3 length equals 15 residues. CDR3 DNA sequence: TGTGCCAGCAGCCGGCAGGACCCGTACCAAGAGACCCAGTACTTC. Translation: CASSRQDPYQETQYF.

The rearrangement uses TRBV6-1 and TRBJ2-2; 12 nucleotides match TRBD2. CDR1 is MNHNS and CDR2 is SASEGT in the germline V gene. Trimming cost V 4 bases and J 6 bases; bases outside gene matches: 6. This CDR3 comprises 16 residues. CDR3 DNA: TGTGCCAGCAGTGCCTCTAGCGGGGGGGCCCCCGGGGAGCTGTTTTTT. This encodes CASSASSGGAPGELFF.

This chain joins TRBV29-1 and TRBJ2-1, with TRBD2 as a possible D gene (6 bases). Trimming removed 6 bases at V and 10 bases at J, with 7 bases between. The CDR3 has 9 amino acids. The germline CDR1 and CDR2 sequences are SQVTM and ANQGSEA. CDR3 DNA: TGCAGCGTCGGGGGAGAGCAGTTCTTC. This sequence encodes CSVGGEQFF.

V usage is TRBV27 and J usage is TRBJ2-7; D is unclear. Looked up from germline, CDR1 is MNHEY and CDR2 is SMNVEV (reference sequence). Trimming shortened V by 0 bases and J by 7 bases, and 13 bases separated the two germline ends. The CDR3 covers 14 residues. The CDR3 region is CASSLSLALGEQYF. The CDR3, as DNA: TGTGCCAGCAGTTTATCGTTGGCTTTGGGGGAGCAGTACTTC.

The gene calls are TRBV9 and TRBJ1-5; 10 bases map to TRBD1. Germline V gives CDR1 SGDLS, CDR2 YYNGEE. The CDR3 length is 15 residues. V gave up 7 bases and J gave up 2 bases; unmatched junction bases: 6. CDR3 residues: CASRQGALGNQPQHF. In DNA form, the CDR3 reads TGTGCCAGCCGACAGGGGGCGCTTGGCAATCAGCCCCAGCATTTT. Full variable domain (outside the CDR3, taken from reference TRBV9 and TRBJ1-5): DSGVTQTPKHLITATGQRVTLRCSPRSGDLSVYWYQQSLDQGLQFLIQYYNGEERAKGNILERFSAQQFPDLHSELNLSSLELGDSALYFCASRQGALGNQPQHFGDGTRLSIL.

This rearrangement joins TRBV28 to TRBJ1-5; 9 positions agree with TRBD1. The CDR3 sequence is 14 residues long. The J segment lost 6 bases and the V segment lost 6 bases, leaving 6 bases of the junction unmatched. In germline, CDR1 is MDHEN, CDR2 SYDVKM. The DNA for the CDR3 is TGTGCCAGCAGCCCGGGACAGGGAAGTCAGCCCCAGCATTTT. This gives the protein CASSPGQGSQPQHF.

The CDR3 DNA reads as TGTGCCAGCAGCTTAGCTCCCTCTCTTACTACGGTTGAGGTCGGGGAGCTGTTTTTT. As protein: CASSLAPSLTTVEVGELFF. J is TRBJ2-2 and V is TRBV11-2, with D uncertain. The CDR3 consists of 19 residues. Per the germline V gene, CDR1 is SGHAT and CDR2 is FQNNGV. Deletions cut 1 base from V and 7 bases from J, with 25 bases between.

The chain uses TRBV11-2 and TRBJ1-4, with a weak D call TRBD1 (6 bases). Deletions cut 5 bases from V and 8 bases from J, with 27 bases between. The CDR3 is 18 residues long. Germline V gene lookup returns CDR1 SGHAT and CDR2 FQNNGV. CDR3 sequence: CASSPSGRGPQGVEKLFF. The CDR3 coding sequence is TGTGCCAGCAGCCCGTCAGGGCGGGGGCCGCAAGGCGTGGAAAAACTGTTTTTT.

This clone was counted between two and nine times. V gene TRBV7-9 combines with J gene TRBJ1-1; D not certain. From germline, CDR1 is SEHNR and CDR2 FQNEAQ (reference sequence). Trimming removed 5 bases from V and 1 base from J, with 11 bases in between. The CDR3 contains 14 residues. The CDR3 loop reads CASSADIPNTEAFF. Written as DNA, the CDR3 is TGTGCCAGCAGCGCCGACATACCGAACACTGAAGCTTTCTTT. Looking up the rest from reference TRBV7-9 and TRBJ1-1 gives the full variable domain: DTGVSQNPRHKITKRGQNVTFRCDPISEHNRLYWYRQTLGQGPEFLTYFQNEAQLEKSRLLSDRFSAERPKGSFSTLEIQRTEQGDSAMYLCASSADIPNTEAFFGQGTRLTVV.

The chain combines TRBV19 with TRBJ1-2; D is perhaps TRBD1 (5 bases). Germline CDR1 and CDR2: LNHDA and SQIVND (reference sequence). Trimming pared 6 bases from V and 4 bases from J, leaving 24 bases between. The CDR3 consists of 17 residues. The CDR3: CASSPLGQTGIVYGYTF. CDR3 nucleotide sequence: TGTGCCAGTAGCCCCCTGGGGCAGACGGGAATAGTCTATGGCTACACCTTC.